The TCR beta chain under discussion was sequenced for a study of post-analysis software for immune sequencing data (dated by TCRdb to the mid-2010s). In the study overall: The recorded disease courses included relapsing-remitting, secondary progressive and progressive-relapsing multiple sclerosis, and some patients had no subtype annotation. Patient repertoires were compared against 11 previously published healthy control repertoires from donors aged about 6 to 25 years. A subset of samples was prepared in parallel using single-end sample barcoding, then pooled and co-amplified after Illumina adapter ligation. The paper as a whole reports these results and caveats: Patients showed significantly higher frequencies than controls for 4 or 5 TRBV segments, among them TRBV5-6, TRBV5-1 and TRBV20-1. When samples were clustered directly using the F measure, samples prepared in the same batch co-clustered strongly, which prompted a batch-effect correction. The multiple sclerosis patient group was slightly younger than the control group. Multiple sclerosis patients had significantly lower normalized Chao1 diversity than controls, a result that suggests substantial peripheral T-cell clonal expansion.

As regards this clonotype: There is no known antigen for this receptor. No per-base quality is available; no much larger clone lies one base away.

Library preparation used PCR. TCRdb names Illumina HiSeq 2500 as the instrument used. Unique molecular identifiers were incorporated into TCR beta cDNA libraries to reduce PCR and sequencing biases. Per 1 to 10 million input T cells, roughly 500,000 cDNA molecules were obtained, such that each molecule approximated one T cell. The patient libraries were prepared and sequenced with the same protocol used for the earlier healthy control dataset. Within a given batch, samples were prepared together, multiplexed and sequenced on the same HiSeq lane. Under the source paper's analysis protocol: Raw barcoded reads were processed with MIGEC, discarding single-read molecular identifier groups before consensus assembly and CDR3 extraction. VDJtools was used for post-analysis of the clonotype tables, with diversity normalized by down-sampling every dataset to the smallest sample size. Repertoire overlap clustering matched CDR3 amino acid but not nucleotide sequences to correct batch-related cross-sample contamination. The public sequencing data were trimmed at Q25 with fastp and processed into clonotypes with MiXCR by TCRdb, which kept only in-frame beta chains. Each CDR3 protein appears once, grouped with its most common genes and DNA. TCRdb, not the authors, supplied the V and J calls. For this sample there are about half a million distinct CDR3 sequences; less than 40% appear just once. The top ten clonotypes cover less than 6% of the sample.

To demonstrate the VDJtools post-analysis software, TCR beta repertoires were profiled from the peripheral blood of about 13 young patients with multiple sclerosis. Multiple sclerosis patients were children and adolescents aged about 6 to 16 years. From a lookup of the germline V gene, CDR1 and CDR2 are SQVTM and ANQGSEA. Counted from cysteine to phenylalanine, this CDR3 has 18 amino acids. CDR3 DNA only is kept here, 54 bases in frame from base 1. A distance of 19 bases separates the germline ends of V and J, which lose 2 bases and 2 bases respectively. In this chain, TRBV29-1 is recombined with TRBJ2-6; there is no confident call for the D gene. This TCR was recovered from a girl between 2 and 17 years old with multiple sclerosis. Sequenced material: blood. CDR3 loop: CSVELSPIPRTGANVLTF. At the DNA level, the sequence is TGCAGCGTTGAACTATCTCCCATCCCTAGAACTGGGGCCAACGTCCTGACTTTC.